This T cell receptor beta chain was retrieved from a study of T cell responses to AZD1222 COVID-19 vaccine. About the study: Pooling was applied to second doses at about 4 or about 12 weeks.

Data came from immunoSEQ multiplex PCR; TCRdb stores just in-frame clones and leaves some out. Among around 72,000 clones listed, about nine tenths were seen once. Study-wide results and caveats: After the peak T cell response, and only then, were repertoires sampled. Nearly half of spike-specific TCRs reportedly target unmutated variant regions. Spike-specific TCR breadth rose after two AZD1222 doses, and depth rose as well.

As for this clone: What it binds is not known.

Germline CDR1 reads MNHNY; CDR2 reads SVGAGI (reference sequence). This CDR3 comprises 11 residues. Trimming removed 2 bases from V and 6 bases from J, with 5 bases in between. This clonotype was sampled from an adult in good health. The chain couples TRBV6-6 to TRBJ2-7; D remains ambiguous. Material: peripheral blood, obtained on day 0 of AZD1222 vaccination. CDR3 amino acids: CASSYSGEQYF. The CDR3 coding sequence is TGTGCCAGCAGTTACAGTGGCGAGCAGTACTTC.